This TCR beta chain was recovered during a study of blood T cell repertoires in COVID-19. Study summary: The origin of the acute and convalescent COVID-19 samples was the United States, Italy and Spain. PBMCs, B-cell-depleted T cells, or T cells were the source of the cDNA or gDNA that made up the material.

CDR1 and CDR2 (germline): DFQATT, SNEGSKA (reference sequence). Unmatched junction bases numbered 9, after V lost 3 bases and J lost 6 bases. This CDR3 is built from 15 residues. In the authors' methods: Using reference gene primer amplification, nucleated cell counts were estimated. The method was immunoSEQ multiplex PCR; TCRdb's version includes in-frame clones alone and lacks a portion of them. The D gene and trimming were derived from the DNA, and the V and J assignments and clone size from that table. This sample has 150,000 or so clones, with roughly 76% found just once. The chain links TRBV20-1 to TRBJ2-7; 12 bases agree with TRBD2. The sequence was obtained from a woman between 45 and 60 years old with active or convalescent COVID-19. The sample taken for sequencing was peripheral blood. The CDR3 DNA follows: TGCAGTGCTAGTGGAGGGGCTAGCGGGAGGGTCGAGCAGTACTTC. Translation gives CSASGGASGRVEQYF.